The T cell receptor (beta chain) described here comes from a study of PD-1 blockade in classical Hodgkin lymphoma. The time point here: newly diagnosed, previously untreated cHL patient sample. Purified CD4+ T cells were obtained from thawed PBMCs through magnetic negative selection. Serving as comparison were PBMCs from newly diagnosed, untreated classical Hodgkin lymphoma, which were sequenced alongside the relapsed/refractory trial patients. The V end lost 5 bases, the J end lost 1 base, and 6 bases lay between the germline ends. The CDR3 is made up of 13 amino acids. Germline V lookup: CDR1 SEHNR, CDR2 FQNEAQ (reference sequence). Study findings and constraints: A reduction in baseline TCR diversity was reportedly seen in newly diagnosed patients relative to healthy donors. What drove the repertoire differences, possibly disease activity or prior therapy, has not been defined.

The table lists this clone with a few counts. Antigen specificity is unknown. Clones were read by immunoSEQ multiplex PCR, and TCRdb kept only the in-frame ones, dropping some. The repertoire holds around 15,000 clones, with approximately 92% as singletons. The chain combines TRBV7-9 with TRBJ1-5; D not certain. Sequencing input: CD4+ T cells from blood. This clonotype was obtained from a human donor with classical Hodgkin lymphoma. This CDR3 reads CASSLDSNQPQHF. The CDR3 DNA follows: TGTGCCAGCAGCCTAGACAGCAATCAGCCCCAGCATTTT. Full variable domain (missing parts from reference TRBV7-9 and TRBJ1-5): DTGVSQNPRHKITKRGQNVTFRCDPISEHNRLYWYRQTLGQGPEFLTYFQNEAQLEKSRLLSDRFSAERPKGSFSTLEIQRTEQGDSAMYLCASSLDSNQPQHFGDGTRLSIL.